This T cell receptor beta chain was recorded in a study of CD8+CD57+ T cells in acquired aplastic anemia (dated 2018 in TCRdb). Broadly, across the study: A mean of 3.2 ug of DNA, ranging from roughly 0.19 to 27.4 ug, was extracted from sorted CD4+ and CD8+ cells. Mean read counts for healthy donor samples were roughly 10 million for CD4+ cells and roughly 12 million for CD8+ cells.

As regards this clonotype: No cognate antigen has been identified for it. No much larger clonotype is one base removed from it; base qualities were not supplied.

Genomic DNA served as template for TCR beta VDJ combination and CDR3 sequence profiling. An Illumina HiSeq 2000 was used for TCR repertoire sequencing. Concerning the study's data processing: Repertoire assessment relied on Simpson's diversity index, CDR3 size and DJ length profiles, and TRBV/TRBJ rearrangement plots. Whichever DNA sequence was most abundant in the deep sequencing data was defined as the immunodominant clone. CDR3 amino acid sequences were checked for sharing across subjects and were also compared against the VDJdb database and published repertoires. TCRdb reworked the public reads: Q25 trimming with fastp, MiXCR clone assembly, productive beta chains retained. When rows share a CDR3 protein, they turn into one entry using the most common DNA and genes. TCRdb's processing, not the study's, gives the V and J calls here. The sample yields some 120,000 distinct CDR3 sequences; about half were counted once. 2% to 3% of the sample is taken by the ten largest.

The paper's findings and limits, for the study overall: Although some 28 CD8+ CDR3 sequences were shared by patients and controls, these sequences appeared highly expressed in patients and within the immunodominant clones of patients. Between patients and healthy controls, no significant difference in CD8+ Simpson's diversity was found (P=0.060).

The study deep-sequenced TCR repertoires of sorted CD4+ and CD8+ blood T cells from severe aplastic anemia patients and healthy subjects. Ficoll-Paque density gradient centrifugation was used to isolate peripheral blood mononuclear cells. Before DNA extraction, CD4+ and CD8+ T cells were sorted by FACS or by magnetic beads. For CDR1 and CDR2, the germline V gene (reference sequence) lists LNHNV and YYDKDF. The CDR3 contains 15 residues, cysteine and phenylalanine counted. Only the CDR3 DNA stays, 45 bases, in frame from base 1. Germline trimming: 0 bases from V, 5 bases from J; junction bases outside gene matches: 4.

The sequencing sample was made of sorted CD4+, CD8+, or CD8+CD57+ T cells (not recorded which) from PBMCs. The sequence was collected from a human donor in good health, serving as a control. The sequence joins TRBV15 to TRBJ2-1, with 7 middle bases fitting TRBD2. The DNA is TGTGCCACCAGCAGAGATCGGCTAGCGGACAATGAGCAGTTCTTC. It translates as CATSRDRLADNEQFF.